The 4 T cell receptor beta chains below come from one sample, sequenced in a study of cytomegalovirus exposure and HLA in healthy donors. Researchers ran the PCR with 60 Vbeta and 13 Jbeta primers. This table comes from immunoSEQ multiplex PCR, and its TCRdb copy is limited to in-frame clones, with some not included. The sample has around 120,000 clones, 80% seen once. Specimen: PBMCs. These receptors originate from a man aged 25-45 years in good health and CMV-seronegative.

There are a few counts of this clone. The rearrangement uses TRBV4-1 and TRBJ1-4, with a tentative D call TRBD1 (6 bases). Germline assignment: CDR1 MGHRA and CDR2 YSYEKL. CDR3 length: 19 amino acids. V shed 0 bases and J shed 5 bases, with 22 bases lying between them. CDR3 protein: CASSQEGVNFQDRNEKLFF. The CDR3 DNA follows: TGCGCCAGCAGCCAAGAGGGGGTGAATTTCCAGGACAGAAATGAAAAACTGTTTTTT.

J is TRBJ1-3 and V is TRBV7-2; D call uncertain. CDR1 and CDR2 (germline): SGHTA, FQGNSA. V gave up 4 bases and J gave up 4 bases, with 8 bases separating them. The CDR3 has 13 amino acids. CDR3 in DNA: TGTGCCAGCAGCTCCCCACAGGGAAACACCATATATTTT. This encodes CASSSPQGNTIYF.

Remarks on this clone: One end of the junction does not line up with germline, which may come from a read error. The CDR3 region is CASSFRTINYGYPF. CDR3 coding DNA: TGTGCCAGCAGCTTTCGGACAATTAACTATGGCTACCCCTTC. V and J are TRBV5-4 and TRBJ1-2; a weak D match, TRBD1 (5 bases). Per the germline V gene, CDR1 is SGHNT and CDR2 is YYREEE (reference sequence). The length of the CDR3 is 14 residues.

This clone has just one count. V gene TRBV9 combines with J gene TRBJ1-4; no definite D call. The CDR3 runs to 16 residues. Germline V gene data show CDR1 as SGDLS and CDR2 as YYNGEE. V was trimmed by 0 bases and J by 0 bases, leaving 9 bases between them. DNA of the CDR3: TGTGCCAGCAGCGTAGGGGTAGCCTCAACTAATGAAAAACTGTTTTTT. It encodes CASSVGVASTNEKLFF. The whole variable domain, remainder taken from reference TRBV9 and TRBJ1-4, is DSGVTQTPKHLITATGQRVTLRCSPRSGDLSVYWYQQSLDQGLQFLIQYYNGEERAKGNILERFSAQQFPDLHSELNLSSLELGDSALYFCASSVGVASTNEKLFFGSGTQLSVL.